The present entry profiles one TCR beta chain with its context. The antigen remains undetermined. CDR1 and CDR2 from the germline V gene are MNHEY and SMNVEV (reference sequence). V shed 3 bases and J shed 2 bases, with 8 bases lying between them. The CDR3 totals 14 residues. The method was immunoSEQ multiplex PCR; TCRdb's version includes in-frame clones alone and lacks a portion of them. This table has about 2 million clones, just under 95% appearing once. CD45RO-negative, CCR7-positively selected cells formed the naive CD8 fraction, excluding terminally differentiated effector memory CD45RA+ cells. This specimen belongs to a study of shared clonotypes between healthy human individuals. Study-wide results and caveats: Lower generation probabilities were found for non-shared clonotypes than for those shared by all four donors. The donor pool, a small one, limited the genetic and exposure-history diversity represented.

The receptor comes from a man aged 18 to 35 in good health. The sequenced sample consisted of naive CD8+ T cells sorted from blood. The chain uses TRBV27 and TRBJ1-3; D remains ambiguous. CDR3: CASSFSPTGNTIYF. The CDR3 DNA reads TGTGCCAGCAGTTTTAGTCCGACTGGAAACACCATATATTTT.